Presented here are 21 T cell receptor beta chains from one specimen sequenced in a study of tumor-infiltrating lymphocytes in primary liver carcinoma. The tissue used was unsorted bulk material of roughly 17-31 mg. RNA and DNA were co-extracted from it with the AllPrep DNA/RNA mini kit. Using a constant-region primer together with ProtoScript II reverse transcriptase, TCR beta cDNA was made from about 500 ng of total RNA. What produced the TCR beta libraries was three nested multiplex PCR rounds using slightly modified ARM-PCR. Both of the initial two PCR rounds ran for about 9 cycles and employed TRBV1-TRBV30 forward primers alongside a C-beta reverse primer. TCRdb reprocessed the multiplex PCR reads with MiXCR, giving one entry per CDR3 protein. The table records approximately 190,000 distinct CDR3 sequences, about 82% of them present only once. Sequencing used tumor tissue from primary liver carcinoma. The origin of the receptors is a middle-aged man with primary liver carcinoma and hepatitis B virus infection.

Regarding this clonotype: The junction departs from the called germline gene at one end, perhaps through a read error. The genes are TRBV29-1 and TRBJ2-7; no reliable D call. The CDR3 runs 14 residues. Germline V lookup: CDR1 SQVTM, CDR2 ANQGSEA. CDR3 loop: CRVWTAQMSYEQYF. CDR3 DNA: TGCAGGGTTTGGACGGCCCAAATGTCCTACGAGCAATACTTC.

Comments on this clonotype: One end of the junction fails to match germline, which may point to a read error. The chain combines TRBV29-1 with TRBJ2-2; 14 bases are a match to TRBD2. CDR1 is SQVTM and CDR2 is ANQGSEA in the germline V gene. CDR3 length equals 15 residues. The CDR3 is CSAAGTSGRTGEPFF. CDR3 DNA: TGTAGCGCGGCCGGGACTAGCGGGAGAACCGGGGAGCCGTTTTTT.

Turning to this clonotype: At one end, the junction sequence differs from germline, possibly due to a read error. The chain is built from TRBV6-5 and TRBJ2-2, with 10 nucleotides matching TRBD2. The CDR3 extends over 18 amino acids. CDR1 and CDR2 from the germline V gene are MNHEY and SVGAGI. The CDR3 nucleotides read TGTGCCAGCTGTTACAAGGGACTAGCGTACGCGAACACCGGGGAGCTGTTTTTC. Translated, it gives CASCYKGLAYANTGELFF.

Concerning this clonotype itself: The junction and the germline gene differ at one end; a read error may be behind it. The DNA of the CDR3 is TGTGTCAGCAGCTTAGCGTACCAAGGTGGAGGCTACACCTTC. It codes for CVSSLAYQGGGYTF. The chain is built from TRBV11-1 and TRBJ1-2; D uncertain. CDR1 is SGHAT and CDR2 is FQDESV in the germline V gene (reference sequence). This CDR3 is 14 amino acids long.

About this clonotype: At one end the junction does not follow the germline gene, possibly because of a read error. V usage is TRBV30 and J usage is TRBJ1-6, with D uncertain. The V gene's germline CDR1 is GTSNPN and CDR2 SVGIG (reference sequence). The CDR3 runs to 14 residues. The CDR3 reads CAWRGQSNNSPFHF. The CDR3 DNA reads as TGTGCCTGGAGAGGGCAGTCGAATAATTCACCCTTCCACTTT. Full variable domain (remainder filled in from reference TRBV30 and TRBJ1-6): SQTIHQWPATLVQPVGSPLSLECTVEGTSNPNLYWYRQAAGRGLQLLFYSVGIGQISSEVPQNLSASRPQDRQFILSSKKLLLSDSGFYLCAWRGQSNNSPFHFGNGTRLTVT.

The CDR3 protein is CASNRGVDNTEAFF. In nucleotides, the CDR3 is TGTGCCAGCAACCGGGGGGTAGATAACACTGAAGCTTTCTTT. This chain uses TRBV4-2 with TRBJ1-1; D is perhaps TRBD1 (5 bases). V shed 7 bases and J shed 2 bases, with 14 bases lying between them. The germline V gene encodes CDR1 LGHNA and CDR2 YNFKEQ. This CDR3 is built from 14 residues.

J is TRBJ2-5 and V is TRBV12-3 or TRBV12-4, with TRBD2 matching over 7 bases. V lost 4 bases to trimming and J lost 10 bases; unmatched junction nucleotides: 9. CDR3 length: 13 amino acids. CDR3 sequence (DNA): TGTGCCAGCAGTTGGTGTCAGGGAGGGATCCAGTACTTC. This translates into CASSWCQGGIQYF.

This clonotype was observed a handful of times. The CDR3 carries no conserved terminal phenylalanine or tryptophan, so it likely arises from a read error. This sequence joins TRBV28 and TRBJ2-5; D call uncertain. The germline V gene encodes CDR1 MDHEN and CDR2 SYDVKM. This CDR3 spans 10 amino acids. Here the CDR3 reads CASRGETQYL. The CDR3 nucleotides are TGTGCCAGCCGAGGAGAGACTCAGTACCTC.

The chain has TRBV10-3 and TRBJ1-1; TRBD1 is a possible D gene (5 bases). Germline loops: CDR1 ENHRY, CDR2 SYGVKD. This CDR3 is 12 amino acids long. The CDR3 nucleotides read TGTGCTAGCCGGGGCTGGGACACTGAAGCTTTCTTT. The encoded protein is CASRGWDTEAFF.

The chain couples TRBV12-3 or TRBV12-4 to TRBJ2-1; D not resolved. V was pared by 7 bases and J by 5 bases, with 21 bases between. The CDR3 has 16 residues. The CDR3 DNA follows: TGTGCCAGCAATCAAGGACCAGCAGGACCGGACAATGAGCAGTTCTTC. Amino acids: CASNQGPAGPDNEQFF.

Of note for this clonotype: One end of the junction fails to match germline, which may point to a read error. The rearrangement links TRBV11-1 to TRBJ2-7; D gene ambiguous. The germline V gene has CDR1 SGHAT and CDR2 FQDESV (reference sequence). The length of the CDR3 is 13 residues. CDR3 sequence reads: CANSSRSDYEQYF. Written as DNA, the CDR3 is TGTGCCAACAGCTCGCGTTCGGACTACGAGCAGTACTTC. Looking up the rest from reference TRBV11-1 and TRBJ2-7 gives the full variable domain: EAEVAQSPRYKITEKSQAVAFWCDPISGHATLYWYRQILGQGPELLVQFQDESVVDDSQLPKDRFSAERLKGVDSTLKIQPAELGDSAMYLCANSSRSDYEQYFGPGTRLTVT.

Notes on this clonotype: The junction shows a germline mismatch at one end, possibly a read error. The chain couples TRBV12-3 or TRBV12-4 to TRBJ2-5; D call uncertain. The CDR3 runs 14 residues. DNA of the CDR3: TGTGCCAGCAGTCCCGCCGGAGTTGAAGAGACCCTGAACTTC. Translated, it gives CASSPAGVEETLNF.

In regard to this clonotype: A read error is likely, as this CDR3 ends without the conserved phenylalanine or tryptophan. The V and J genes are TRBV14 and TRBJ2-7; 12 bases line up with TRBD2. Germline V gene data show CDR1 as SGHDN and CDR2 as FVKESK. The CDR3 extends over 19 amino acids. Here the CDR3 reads CASSPRLAGASLVTYEQYS. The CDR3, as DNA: TGTGCAAGCAGCCCCCGACTAGCGGGAGCCTCTCTTGTCACCTACGAGCAGTACTCC.

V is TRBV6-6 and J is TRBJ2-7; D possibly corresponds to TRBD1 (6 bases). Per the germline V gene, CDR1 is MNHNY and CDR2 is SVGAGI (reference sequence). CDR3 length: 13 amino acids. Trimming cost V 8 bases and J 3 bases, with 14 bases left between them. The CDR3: CASFRDTLYEQYF. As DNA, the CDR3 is TGTGCCAGCTTTCGGGACACGCTCTACGAGCAGTACTTC.

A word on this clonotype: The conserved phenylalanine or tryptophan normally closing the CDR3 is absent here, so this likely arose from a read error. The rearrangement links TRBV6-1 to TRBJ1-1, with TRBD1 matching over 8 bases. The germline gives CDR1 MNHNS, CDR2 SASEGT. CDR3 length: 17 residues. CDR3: CASREGEWQGANTEAFL. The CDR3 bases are TGTGCCAGCCGTGAAGGTGAATGGCAGGGGGCTAACACTGAAGCTTTCTTA.

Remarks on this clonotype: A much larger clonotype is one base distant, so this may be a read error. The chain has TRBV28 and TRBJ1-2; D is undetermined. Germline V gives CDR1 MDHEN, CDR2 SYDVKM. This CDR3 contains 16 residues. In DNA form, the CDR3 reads TGTGCCAGCAGTCCCGCGTTAGTAGGACGGCTCTATGGCTACATCTTC. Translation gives CASSPALVGRLYGYIF.

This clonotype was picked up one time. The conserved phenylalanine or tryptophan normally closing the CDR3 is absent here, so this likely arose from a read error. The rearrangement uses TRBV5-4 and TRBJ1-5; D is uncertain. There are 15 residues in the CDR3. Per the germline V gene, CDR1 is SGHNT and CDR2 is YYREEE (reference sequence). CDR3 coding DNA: TGTGCCAACAGCCGCGACGGAAAAAGCAATCAGCCCCAGCATTAT. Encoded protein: CANSRDGKSNQPQHY.

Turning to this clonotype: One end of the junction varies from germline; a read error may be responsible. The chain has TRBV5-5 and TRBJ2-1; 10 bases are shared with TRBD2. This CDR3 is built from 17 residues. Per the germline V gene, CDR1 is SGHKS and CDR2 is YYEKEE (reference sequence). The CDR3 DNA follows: TGTGCCAGCAGCCGGGCTCTAGGCCTAGCGGGAGAAAATGAGAAGTACTTC. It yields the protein CASSRALGLAGENEKYF.

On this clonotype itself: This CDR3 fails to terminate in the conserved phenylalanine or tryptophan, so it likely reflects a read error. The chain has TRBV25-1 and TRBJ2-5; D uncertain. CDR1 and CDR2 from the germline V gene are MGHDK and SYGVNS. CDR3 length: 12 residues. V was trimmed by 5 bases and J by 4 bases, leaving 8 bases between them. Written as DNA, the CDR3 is TGTGCCAGCAGTCTAGACTCAGAGACCCAGTACTCC. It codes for CASSLDSETQYS.

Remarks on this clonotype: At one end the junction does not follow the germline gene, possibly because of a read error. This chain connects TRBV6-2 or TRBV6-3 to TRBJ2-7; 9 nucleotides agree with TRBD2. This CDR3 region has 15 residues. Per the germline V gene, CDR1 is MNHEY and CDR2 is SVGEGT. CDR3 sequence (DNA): TGTGCCTGCAGTTACTTGGCGGGAGGGCAGAACGAGCAGTACTTC. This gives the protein CACSYLAGGQNEQYF.

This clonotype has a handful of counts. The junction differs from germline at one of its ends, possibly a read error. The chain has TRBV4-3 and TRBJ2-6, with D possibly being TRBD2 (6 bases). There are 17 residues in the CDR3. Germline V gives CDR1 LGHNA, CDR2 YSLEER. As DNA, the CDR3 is TGCGCCAGCAGCCAAGATGGGTTAGGGCGCGGGGCCAACGTCCTGACATTC. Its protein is CASSQDGLGRGANVLTF.